This T cell receptor beta chain was retrieved from a study of blood T cell repertoires in COVID-19 (dated by TCRdb to the early 2020s). Background for the entire study: The collaborator samples originated in the United States, Italy and Spain and spanned the acute and convalescent phases of COVID-19. Where available, HLA class I and class II types were obtained from metadata supplied by the sample provider rather than from assay-based typing. The sample metadata nearly always contained a de-identified subject ID, COVID-19 status, age in years and sex. A freely available public database, intended as a resource for researchers studying the immune response to SARS-CoV-2, is where the repertoires were released. The prospective study material was composed of cDNA or gDNA derived from T cells, B-cell-depleted T cells, or PBMCs. Samples were obtained from the ongoing ImmuneRACE study (first 160 participants) and from 1,000 to 1,500 subjects provided by 6 global collaborators. Subjects who had been exposed to COVID-19, were actively infected with it, or had recovered from it provided the deeply sampled blood TCRbeta repertoires that made up the dataset.

Broad study findings and their caveats: Clinical and demographic metadata were provided uncurated, with the amount varying by source and participant.

Samples from volunteer blood donors who had recovered from COVID-19 were contributed by a second Seattle source. Collaborating institutions collected whole blood in K2EDTA tubes following their own protocols. Collaborator samples were shipped for TCRbeta analysis as frozen whole blood, isolated PBMCs, or DNA extracted from either sample type. Measured from the cysteine to the phenylalanine, the CDR3 is 13 residues long. Just the 39-base CDR3 DNA is kept, in frame starting at base 1. V and J lose 1 base and 3 bases, and a span of 6 bases separates them. CDR1 and CDR2 are drawn from the germline V gene: KGHSH, LQKENI. The immunoSEQ Assay, a bias-controlled multiplex PCR, was used to amplify TCRbeta CDR3 regions from genomic DNA. As for how the authors treated the data: Nucleated cell counts per sample were estimated from amplification of reference gene primers within the assay. To quantify the absolute abundance of each unique TCRbeta CDR3 rearrangement, sequence reads were collapsed and filtered. For each sample, productive Simpson clonality was calculated as the square root of Simpson's diversity index across productive rearrangements. The table was pulled from immuneACCESS by TCRdb, which kept in-frame rearrangements only. Such tables lose some clones; where checked, under half of the loss comes from unresolved V genes, and the rest has no known cause. That table furnishes V, J and clone size, whereas the DNA furnished D and trimming. This sample is represented by roughly 170,000 clones; under 85% of them were singletons. 1.2% of the sample rests with the top ten.

As regards this clone: Its antigen target is currently unknown. Base qualities are not provided; no much larger clone lies one nucleotide away.

The source is a man between 60 and 75 years old who had recovered from COVID-19. The sequencing input was peripheral blood. The chain joins TRBV18 to TRBJ1-1; there is no confident call for the D gene. The CDR3 amino acid sequence is: CASSPRSDTEAFF. At the DNA level, the sequence is TGTGCCAGCTCACCACGTTCGGACACTGAAGCTTTCTTT.